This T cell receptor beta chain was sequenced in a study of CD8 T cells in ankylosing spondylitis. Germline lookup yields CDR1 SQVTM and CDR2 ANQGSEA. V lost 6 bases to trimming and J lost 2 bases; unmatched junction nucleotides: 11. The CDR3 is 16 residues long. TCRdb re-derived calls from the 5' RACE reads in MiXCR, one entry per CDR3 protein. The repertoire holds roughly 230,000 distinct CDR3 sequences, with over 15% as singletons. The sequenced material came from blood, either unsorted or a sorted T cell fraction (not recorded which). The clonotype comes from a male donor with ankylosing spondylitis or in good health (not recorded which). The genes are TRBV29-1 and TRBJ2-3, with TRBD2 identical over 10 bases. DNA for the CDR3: TGCAGCGTCCGGCCCCTAGCGGGAGCCATCACAGATACGCAGTATTTT. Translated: CSVRPLAGAITDTQYF.